A single sample gave rise to the 21 T cell receptor beta chains below, sequenced in a study of healthy donors' naive CD4 and CD8 T cells. Starting from approximately 500 ng of total RNA, TCR libraries were made with linear amplification. TCRdb passed the reads through MiXCR, listing each CDR3 protein once. The data show 200,000 or so distinct CDR3 sequences, nearly 75% seen once. The sequenced sample consisted of naive CD4+ and CD8+ T cells sorted from blood, pooled from several donors. The source of these receptors is a pool of human donors in good health; the sample pools cells from several healthy donors.

The rearrangement links TRBV29-1 to TRBJ2-7; TRBD2 might be the D (6 bases). The germline V gene has CDR1 SQVTM and CDR2 ANQGSEA. The CDR3 is made up of 12 amino acids. With 7 bases removed from V and 0 bases from J, the gap between germline ends came to 10 bases. The CDR3 nucleotides are TGCAGCGGAAGGACTATCTCCTACGAGCAGTACTTC. Translation gives CSGRTISYEQYF.

This chain links TRBV30 with TRBJ2-1; the D gene is possibly TRBD1 (5 bases). Germline assignment: CDR1 GTSNPN and CDR2 SVGIG (reference sequence). V shed 1 base and J shed 3 bases, with 13 bases lying between them. This CDR3 comprises 15 residues. For the CDR3, the DNA is TGTGCCTGGAGTGAGGCGGAGACAGTCTACAATGAGCAGTTCTTC. Amino acid sequence: CAWSEAETVYNEQFF.

The V gene is TRBV5-1, the J gene TRBJ2-1, with D unclear. The ends were cut back, 0 bases at V and 8 bases at J, with 9 bases in the middle. CDR3 size: 13 residues. The germline CDR1 and CDR2 sequences are SGHRS and YFSETQ. The CDR3 sequence is CASSLDAIYEQFF. In nucleotides, the CDR3 is TGCGCCAGCAGCTTGGATGCGATTTATGAGCAGTTCTTC.

This chain uses TRBV6-1 with TRBJ1-2; tentatively, D is TRBD1 (6 bases). Trimming took off 4 bases at V and 10 bases at J, with 16 bases between the two ends. Per the germline V gene, CDR1 is MNHNS and CDR2 is SASEGT. The CDR3 has 13 residues. The CDR3 loop is CASSGITGLPYTF. The CDR3 region has the DNA TGTGCCAGCAGTGGAATCACAGGGCTACCCTACACCTTC.

This clonotype has just a few counts. This sequence joins TRBV29-1 and TRBJ2-3; 9 nucleotides match TRBD2. In germline, CDR1 is SQVTM, CDR2 ANQGSEA. J was trimmed by 2 bases and V by 0 bases; bases with no gene match: 15. The CDR3 consists of 19 residues. DNA of the CDR3: TGCAGCGTTGAAGATTGGGGGCCCCTACTAGCGGGCGTCACAGATACGCAGTATTTT. This encodes CSVEDWGPLLAGVTDTQYF.

CDR3 DNA: TGTGCCAGCAGTTCCACGCGTACCTATGGCTACACCTTC. Translation gives CASSSTRTYGYTF. V usage is TRBV12-3 or TRBV12-4 and J usage is TRBJ1-2; D uncertain. Trimming shortened V by 4 bases and J by 4 bases, and 10 bases separated the two germline ends. The CDR3 length is 13 residues.

The CDR3 here is CASSINSYGYTF. CDR3 bases: TGTGCCAGTAGTATCAACAGCTATGGCTACACCTTC. The chain links TRBV19 to TRBJ1-2; no clear D gene. Trimming pared 3 bases from V and 4 bases from J, leaving 6 bases between. CDR3 length: 12 amino acids. Germline V gene sequence: CDR1 LNHDA, CDR2 SQIVND (reference sequence).

J is TRBJ2-7 and V is TRBV18; D is possibly TRBD1 or TRBD2 (5 bases each). This CDR3 comprises 16 residues. Germline V gene sequence: CDR1 KGHSH, CDR2 LQKENI. V was clipped by 3 bases and J by 2 bases, with 17 bases between them. CDR3 region: CASSPGYRDGAYEQYF. The CDR3 region has the DNA TGTGCCAGCTCACCCGGATACCGGGACGGAGCCTACGAGCAGTACTTC.

This clonotype showed up just once. The rearrangement links TRBV30 to TRBJ2-7; TRBD1 is a possible D gene (5 bases). The germline CDR1 and CDR2 sequences are GTSNPN and SVGIG (reference sequence). V was cut by 5 bases and J by 2 bases, with 13 bases left in between. This CDR3 is built from 13 residues. The CDR3 DNA reads as TGTGCCTGGGAAGGACATTTCACCTACGAGCAGTACTTC. This encodes CAWEGHFTYEQYF.

V is TRBV19 and J is TRBJ1-1; the D gene is possibly TRBD1 (5 bases). Germline V lookup: CDR1 LNHDA, CDR2 SQIVND (reference sequence). V was pared by 6 bases and J by 1 base, with 15 bases between. The CDR3 loop spans 15 amino acids. The CDR3 sequence: CASRRTGTTNTEAFF. Written as DNA, the CDR3 is TGTGCCAGTAGAAGGACCGGGACGACGAACACTGAAGCTTTCTTT.

The chain couples TRBV30 to TRBJ2-5; 7 positions match TRBD2. Trimming at V came to 3 bases and at J to 5 bases, leaving 9 bases not matched to a gene. Germline-derived CDR1 and CDR2 are GTSNPN and SVGIG (reference sequence). The CDR3 has 14 residues. CDR3 DNA: TGTGCCTGGAGGGGGACTACCCCGGGCGAGACCCAGTACTTC. Amino acids: CAWRGTTPGETQYF.

This clonotype was counted once. The chain recombines TRBV11-2 with TRBJ2-3; TRBD1 might be the D (6 bases). Per the germline V gene, CDR1 is SGHAT and CDR2 is FQNNGV. Deletions cut 6 bases from V and 2 bases from J, with 18 bases between. This CDR3 is built from 16 residues. CDR3 residues: CASRRPGHRITDTQYF. The CDR3 DNA reads as TGTGCCAGCAGGCGGCCGGGACACCGAATCACAGATACGCAGTATTTT.

The chain links TRBV11-2 to TRBJ1-1; no firm D call. Germline CDR1 SGHAT, CDR2 FQNNGV. Trimming shortened V by 1 base and J by 4 bases, and 4 bases separated the two germline ends. There are 12 residues in the CDR3. This CDR3 is CASSLGVTEAFF. The CDR3 DNA sequence: TGTGCCAGCAGCTTAGGAGTCACTGAAGCTTTCTTT.

This clonotype was seen more than once but under ten times. J is TRBJ2-7 and V is TRBV29-1; TRBD1 aligns across 10 bases. With 7 bases clipped from V and 6 bases from J, the junction kept 3 bases outside the gene matches. Germline lookup yields CDR1 SQVTM and CDR2 ANQGSEA. This CDR3 is 11 amino acids long. The chain's CDR3 is CSARDRGEQYF. CDR3 nucleotides: TGCAGCGCTCGGGACAGGGGCGAGCAGTACTTC.

This clonotype was detected a few times. V usage is TRBV6-2 or TRBV6-3 and J usage is TRBJ2-7, with D perhaps matching TRBD1 (5 bases). CDR1 and CDR2 from the germline V gene are MNHEY and SVGEGT. V was trimmed by 6 bases and J by 1 base, leaving 13 bases between them. The CDR3 is made up of 14 amino acids. CDR3 protein: CASSLPSGSYEQYF. DNA of the CDR3: TGTGCCAGCAGCCTCCCGTCAGGGTCCTACGAGCAGTACTTC.

V and J are TRBV5-1 and TRBJ2-5, with 10 bases that match TRBD1. Germline loops: CDR1 SGHRS, CDR2 YFSETQ. Trimming at V came to 4 bases and at J to 3 bases, leaving 6 bases not matched to a gene. The CDR3 is 15 residues long. The chain's CDR3 is CASSIPGTGEETQYF. CDR3 DNA: TGCGCCAGCAGCATACCCGGGACAGGGGAAGAGACCCAGTACTTC.

In its sample, this clonotype was seen once. The V and J genes are TRBV29-1 and TRBJ2-5; 7 bases agree with TRBD1. This CDR3 comprises 12 residues. Germline assignment: CDR1 SQVTM and CDR2 ANQGSEA. V trimming: 8 bases; J trimming: 5 bases; junction bases outside the gene matches: 8. Here the CDR3 reads CSFMQGDETQYF. In DNA, the CDR3 is TGCAGCTTCATGCAGGGGGACGAGACCCAGTACTTC.

The CDR3 region has the DNA TGTGCCAGCACCCAGACAGGGTCCTCCTACGAGCAGTACTTC. This gives the protein CASTQTGSSYEQYF. J is TRBJ2-7 and V is TRBV27, with 7 bases that match TRBD1. Germline V gives CDR1 MNHEY, CDR2 SMNVEV (reference sequence). CDR3 length: 14 amino acids. V shed 7 bases, J shed 0 bases, and the junction held 6 bases outside the gene matches.

The chain employs TRBV6-2 or TRBV6-3 and TRBJ2-1; D remains unclear. CDR3 size: 11 residues. The germline CDR1 and CDR2 sequences are MNHEY and SVGEGT. V was cut by 7 bases and J by 12 bases, with 13 bases left in between. The CDR3 is CASNDLFRQFF. Written as DNA, the CDR3 is TGTGCCAGCAACGACTTGTTTCGGCAGTTCTTC.

The chain has TRBV29-1 and TRBJ1-1; D not certain. Trimming left V 6 bases short and J 5 bases short, with 22 bases between. The CDR3 is 15 amino acids. CDR1 is SQVTM, CDR2 ANQGSEA, per germline. CDR3 sequence (DNA): TGCAGCGTCCTCATAAAAATACTCAGAGAAACTGAAGCTTTCTTT. Its protein product is CSVLIKILRETEAFF.

The rearrangement links TRBV6-5 to TRBJ1-1; no definite D call. The V end lost 6 bases, the J end lost 5 bases, and 13 bases lay between the germline ends. Germline V gives CDR1 MNHEY, CDR2 SVGAGI. The CDR3 extends over 13 amino acids. This chain's CDR3 is CASRPAIATEAFF. The CDR3 coding sequence is TGTGCCAGCAGGCCCGCGATAGCGACTGAAGCTTTCTTT.